Below, 31 T cell receptor beta chains from the same sample are listed, as sequenced in a study of T cell responses to AZD1222 COVID-19 vaccine. TCRdb's table, derived via immunoSEQ multiplex PCR, lists solely in-frame clones and lacks some. The sample holds approximately 18,000 clones, about three quarters seen once. Specimen: peripheral blood, collected 28 days after the second AZD1222 dose. The source is an adult who received the AZD1222 COVID-19 vaccine.

This clone came up a few times. The chain recombines TRBV20-1 with TRBJ1-3; TRBD1 might be the D (5 bases). The CDR3 loop spans 16 amino acids. Germline V gene data show CDR1 as DFQATT and CDR2 as SNEGSKA (reference sequence). The germline V and J ends were trimmed by 3 bases and 0 bases, with 15 bases remaining between them. Written as DNA, the CDR3 is TGCAGTGCTAGTCCTCGGGGCAGGGCCTCTGGAAACACCATATATTTT. Protein product: CSASPRGRASGNTIYF.

The chain joins TRBV5-6 to TRBJ2-3, with 10 bases fitting TRBD2. Trimming took 1 base from V and 2 from J; bases not matched to a gene: 7. This CDR3 contains 17 residues. From germline, CDR1 is SGHDT and CDR2 YYEEEE. CDR3 sequence: CASSLFASGGSTDTQYF. CDR3 bases: TGTGCCAGCAGCTTGTTCGCTAGCGGGGGTTCCACAGATACGCAGTATTTT.

The rearrangement links TRBV2 to TRBJ2-1, with 9 bases lining up with TRBD2. This CDR3 comprises 16 residues. The V gene end was trimmed by 6 bases and the J gene end by 2 bases; junction bases not matched to a gene: 8. Germline CDR1 and CDR2: SNHLY and FYNNEI. This CDR3 reads CASRAPQREAYNEQFF. The CDR3 coding sequence is TGTGCCAGCAGGGCCCCCCAGCGGGAGGCCTACAATGAGCAGTTCTTC.

CDR3: CAWTLRYEQYF. In nucleotides, the CDR3 is TGTGCCTGGACGCTTCGCTACGAGCAGTACTTC. V usage is TRBV30 and J usage is TRBJ2-7; D remains unclear. The CDR3 runs to 11 residues. Trimming cost V 4 bases and J 3 bases, with 7 bases left between them. CDR1 is GTSNPN and CDR2 is SVGIG in the germline V gene (reference sequence).

This rearrangement joins TRBV27 to TRBJ2-7; tentatively, D is TRBD1 (7 bases). Germline V lookup: CDR1 MNHEY, CDR2 SMNVEV (reference sequence). The CDR3 consists of 15 residues. Trimming took 6 bases from V and 3 from J, leaving 18 bases between them. The CDR3 nucleotides read TGTGCCAGCAGCCGTACGGGGCAGGGGGGCTACGAGCAGTACTTC. This encodes CASSRTGQGGYEQYF.

V gene TRBV7-9 combines with J gene TRBJ2-7; D is unclear. The germline V and J ends were trimmed by 3 bases and 0 bases, with 9 bases remaining between them. In germline, CDR1 is SEHNR, CDR2 FQNEAQ (reference sequence). The CDR3 length is 14 residues. The CDR3 DNA is TGTGCCAGCAGCTTTACGGATAGCTCCTACGAGCAGTACTTC. It encodes CASSFTDSSYEQYF.

The gene calls are TRBV4-3 and TRBJ2-3; 10 bases are a match to TRBD2. V gave up 1 base and J gave up 3 bases; unmatched junction bases: 7. The CDR3 totals 17 residues. The germline gives CDR1 LGHNA, CDR2 YSLEER. CDR3 region: CASSQVSLAGETDTQYF. The CDR3, as DNA: TGCGCCAGCAGCCAAGTTAGCCTAGCGGGAGAGACAGATACGCAGTATTTT.

CDR3 in DNA: TGTGCCAGCAGCGCCTCTAACGCCGTGCAGTACTTC. It codes for CASSASNAVQYF. V and J are TRBV9 and TRBJ2-7; no firm D call. V was pared by 3 bases and J by 9 bases, with 13 bases between. Germline values: CDR1 SGDLS, CDR2 YYNGEE. The CDR3 totals 12 residues.

The rearrangement uses TRBV6-5 and TRBJ1-2; D possibly corresponds to TRBD1 (6 bases). V gave up 10 bases and J gave up 7 bases, with 13 bases separating them. CDR1 is MNHEY and CDR2 is SVGAGI in the germline V gene. The CDR3 runs to 11 residues. The CDR3 region has the DNA TGTGCCACCCAGGGGTTTAGTGGCTACACCTTC. Translated: CATQGFSGYTF.

This chain uses TRBV28 with TRBJ2-7; D remains ambiguous. The germline V and J ends were trimmed by 5 bases and 6 bases, with 20 bases remaining between them. CDR1 and CDR2 from the germline V gene are MDHEN and SYDVKM. There are 15 residues in the CDR3. The CDR3 is CASSGQESRKGEQYF. Here the CDR3 DNA reads TGTGCCAGCAGTGGTCAAGAGAGCCGCAAAGGCGAGCAGTACTTC.

The chain links TRBV2 to TRBJ1-1, with a tentative D call TRBD1 (5 bases). The CDR3 has 15 amino acids. Trimming stripped 3 bases from V and 2 bases from J, with 13 bases between. CDR1 is SNHLY, CDR2 FYNNEI, per germline. Written as DNA, the CDR3 is TGTGCCAGCAGTGAGCGGCAGGGTCGAAACACTGAAGCTTTCTTT. This translates into CASSERQGRNTEAFF.

The chain employs TRBV7-6 and TRBJ2-5, with 10 bases that match TRBD2. The germline CDR1 and CDR2 sequences are SGHVS and FNYEAQ. The CDR3 is 16 amino acids. V shed 3 bases and J 3 bases; nucleotides not matched to a gene: 7. The CDR3 DNA reads TGTGCCAGCAGCTTGCGACTAGCGGGTAGTGAAGAGACCCAGTACTTC. Translating it yields CASSLRLAGSEETQYF.

The chain combines TRBV6-4 with TRBJ1-2; possibly TRBD1 for D (5 bases). The germline V and J ends were trimmed by 2 bases and 8 bases, with 12 bases remaining between them. Germline loops: CDR1 MRHNA, CDR2 SNTAGT. The CDR3 runs to 13 residues. The CDR3 nucleotides read TGTGCCAGCAGTGACGGGGGGAGGCGAGGCTACACCTTC. Translated, it gives CASSDGGRRGYTF.

The rearrangement joins TRBV28 to TRBJ1-1; 8 nucleotides match TRBD1. This CDR3 is built from 14 residues. With 4 bases clipped from V and 7 bases from J, the junction kept 8 bases outside the gene matches. Germline values: CDR1 MDHEN, CDR2 SYDVKM. The CDR3 nucleotides are TGTGCCAGCAGTTCCGGGACAGGAGGCTTTGAAGCTTTCTTT. Protein product: CASSSGTGGFEAFF.

The V and J genes are TRBV2 and TRBJ1-3, with a tentative D call TRBD1 (5 bases). The CDR3 length is 16 residues. V was pared by 4 bases and J by 0 bases, with 13 bases between. CDR1 and CDR2 from the germline V gene are SNHLY and FYNNEI. The CDR3 loop is CASSGHRLNSGNTIYF. The CDR3 nucleotides read TGTGCCAGCAGTGGGCACAGGTTGAACTCTGGAAACACCATATATTTT.

The V gene is TRBV7-2, the J gene TRBJ1-2; 9 bases agree with TRBD1. The germline CDR1 and CDR2 sequences are SGHTA and FQGNSA. CDR3 length: 13 residues. J lost 12 bases, V lost 5 bases, and 10 bases had no gene match. The CDR3: CASSQLSRQGDTF. The CDR3 DNA reads TGTGCCAGCAGCCAATTATCACGACAGGGGGACACCTTC.

The CDR3 spells CASIPGGSGGSEDEQFF. Written as DNA, the CDR3 is TGTGCCAGCATCCCTGGGGGAAGCGGGGGTTCCGAGGATGAGCAGTTCTTC. The chain employs TRBV5-4 and TRBJ2-1, with 8 bases that match TRBD2. The CDR3 covers 17 residues. Germline-derived CDR1 and CDR2 are SGHNT and YYREEE (reference sequence). The J segment lost 8 bases and the V segment lost 6 bases, leaving 19 bases of the junction unmatched.

V gene TRBV7-2 combines with J gene TRBJ1-1; no definite D call. The germline V gene has CDR1 SGHTA and CDR2 FQGNSA. The CDR3 runs to 14 residues. V was shortened by 5 bases and J by 0 bases, with 10 bases between the two germline ends. In nucleotides, the CDR3 is TGTGCCAGCAGCCCAGGCAGCATGAACACTGAAGCTTTCTTT. Translated: CASSPGSMNTEAFF.

The rearrangement links TRBV7-2 to TRBJ1-2; maybe TRBD1 (6 bases). CDR1 SGHTA and CDR2 FQGNSA come from the germline V gene. V lost 5 bases and J lost 2, with 18 bases in between. The CDR3 covers 16 residues. The CDR3 DNA reads TGTGCCAGCAGCCCGAATATGGGACACCTAAACTATGGCTACACCTTC. Translated, it gives CASSPNMGHLNYGYTF.

The V call is TRBV19, the J call TRBJ1-6; D is possibly TRBD1 (6 bases). The CDR3 loop spans 15 amino acids. V lost 5 bases, J lost 1 base, and 9 bases lay in between. CDR1 and CDR2 from the germline V gene are LNHDA and SQIVND (reference sequence). CDR3 coding DNA: TGTGCCAGTAGTCCTGGGACATCCTATAATTCACCCCTCCACTTT. Translated: CASSPGTSYNSPLHF.

Only a few counts were recorded for this clone. The rearrangement links TRBV7-2 to TRBJ1-1; 7 bases match TRBD1. Germline CDR1 and CDR2: SGHTA and FQGNSA. Germline trimming cut 3 bases from V and 6 bases from J; bases unmatched to any gene: 7. CDR3 length: 14 residues. The CDR3: CASSLRQGVPEAFF. CDR3 nucleotide sequence: TGTGCCAGCAGCTTGAGACAGGGAGTGCCTGAAGCTTTCTTT. Filled out from reference TRBV7-2 and TRBJ1-1, the complete variable domain reads GAGVSQSPSNKVTEKGKDVELRCDPISGHTALYWYRQSLGQGLEFLIYFQGNSAPDKSGLPSDRFSAERTGGSVSTLTIQRTQQEDSAVYLCASSLRQGVPEAFFGQGTRLTVV.

This rearrangement joins TRBV7-9 to TRBJ1-1; D might be TRBD1 (6 bases). The germline CDR1 and CDR2 sequences are SEHNR and FQNEAQ (reference sequence). The V end was cut by 5 bases, the J end by 4 bases, with 11 bases between. This CDR3 comprises 13 residues. The CDR3 reads CASSRQDSTEAFF. Written as DNA, the CDR3 is TGTGCCAGCAGCCGACAGGATTCCACTGAAGCTTTCTTT.

The gene calls are TRBV6-2 or TRBV6-3 and TRBJ1-5; D possibly corresponds to TRBD1 (5 bases). Germline assignment: CDR1 MNHEY and CDR2 SVGEGT. The CDR3 spans 14 residues. V gave up 4 bases and J gave up 7 bases, with 14 bases separating them. CDR3 DNA: TGTGCCAGCAGTTTCGACTCGGGACGACAGCCCCAGCATTTT. Translated: CASSFDSGRQPQHF.

This sequence joins TRBV5-4 and TRBJ2-1; D may be TRBD1 (5 bases). CDR1 SGHNT and CDR2 YYREEE come from the germline V gene (reference sequence). There are 15 residues in the CDR3. Deletions cut 4 bases from V and 0 bases from J, with 11 bases between. The CDR3 sequence is CASSPRQTSYNEQFF. In DNA, the CDR3 is TGTGCCAGCAGCCCTCGACAGACCTCCTACAATGAGCAGTTCTTC. The whole variable domain, remainder taken from reference TRBV5-4 and TRBJ2-1, is ETGVTQSPTHLIKTRGQQVTLRCSSQSGHNTVSWYQQALGQGPQFIFQYYREEENGRGNFPPRFSGLQFPNYSSELNVNALELDDSALYLCASSPRQTSYNEQFFGPGTRLTVL.

The chain's CDR3 is CAWTQVDLSPLHF. The CDR3 nucleotides are TGTGCCTGGACGCAGGTGGACCTTTCACCCCTCCACTTT. This chain uses TRBV30 with TRBJ1-6; D unresolved. The length of the CDR3 is 13 residues. Trimming cost V 4 bases and J 9 bases, with 13 bases left between them. CDR1 is GTSNPN and CDR2 is SVGIG in the germline V gene (reference sequence).

This chain links TRBV7-9 with TRBJ1-2, with 7 bases fitting TRBD1. This CDR3 has 15 residues. The V segment lost 4 bases and the J segment 6 bases; nucleotides outside the gene matches: 11. CDR1 and CDR2 from the germline V gene are SEHNR and FQNEAQ (reference sequence). The CDR3 nucleotides read TGTGCCAGCAGCTCCTCAGGGGGGATTGGCCATGGCTACACCTTC. Amino acids: CASSSSGGIGHGYTF.

This clone is categorized as medium-sized. The CDR3 DNA is TGTGCCAGCAGTTTAGGGGGCAGGGGGAGCTATGGCTACACCTTC. Its translation: CASSLGGRGSYGYTF. This sequence joins TRBV28 and TRBJ1-2; 7 bases are a match to TRBD1. V lost 2 bases, J lost 4 bases, and 7 bases stayed unmatched. Germline loops: CDR1 MDHEN, CDR2 SYDVKM. This CDR3 is 15 amino acids long.

The chain uses TRBV2 and TRBJ1-1, with TRBD1 as a possible D gene (5 bases). The CDR3 runs 12 residues. The germline CDR1 and CDR2 sequences are SNHLY and FYNNEI. Trimming removed 9 bases from V and 2 bases from J, with 10 bases in between. The DNA of the CDR3 is TGTGCCAGTCGGGACGGAAACACTGAAGCTTTCTTT. The encoded protein is CASRDGNTEAFF.

The chain recombines TRBV3-1 (or the pseudogene TRBV3-2) with TRBJ1-2; D gene ambiguous. Looked up from germline, CDR1 is LGHDT and CDR2 is YNNKEL (reference sequence). The CDR3 loop spans 13 amino acids. V lost 0 bases, J lost 6 bases, and 8 bases lay in between. The CDR3 sequence: CASSQEDANGYTF. The CDR3 nucleotides read TGTGCCAGCAGCCAAGAGGATGCAAATGGCTACACCTTC.

J is TRBJ2-3 and V is TRBV10-3; possible D gene TRBD2, 6 bases. V was clipped by 6 bases and J by 0 bases, with 10 bases between them. This CDR3 is built from 14 residues. From germline, CDR1 is ENHRY and CDR2 SYGVKD. The DNA for the CDR3 is TGTGCCATCAGGGGACTTGGTAGCACAGATACGCAGTATTTT. Translating it yields CAIRGLGSTDTQYF.

The chain carries TRBV3-1 (or the pseudogene TRBV3-2) and TRBJ1-2; D is unclear. Germline CDR1 and CDR2: LGHDT and YNNKEL (reference sequence). This CDR3 is 13 amino acids long. Trimming shortened V by 0 bases and J by 7 bases, and 9 bases separated the two germline ends. The CDR3 protein is CASSQEPLRGYTF. CDR3 coding DNA: TGTGCCAGCAGCCAAGAGCCCCTCCGTGGCTACACCTTC.